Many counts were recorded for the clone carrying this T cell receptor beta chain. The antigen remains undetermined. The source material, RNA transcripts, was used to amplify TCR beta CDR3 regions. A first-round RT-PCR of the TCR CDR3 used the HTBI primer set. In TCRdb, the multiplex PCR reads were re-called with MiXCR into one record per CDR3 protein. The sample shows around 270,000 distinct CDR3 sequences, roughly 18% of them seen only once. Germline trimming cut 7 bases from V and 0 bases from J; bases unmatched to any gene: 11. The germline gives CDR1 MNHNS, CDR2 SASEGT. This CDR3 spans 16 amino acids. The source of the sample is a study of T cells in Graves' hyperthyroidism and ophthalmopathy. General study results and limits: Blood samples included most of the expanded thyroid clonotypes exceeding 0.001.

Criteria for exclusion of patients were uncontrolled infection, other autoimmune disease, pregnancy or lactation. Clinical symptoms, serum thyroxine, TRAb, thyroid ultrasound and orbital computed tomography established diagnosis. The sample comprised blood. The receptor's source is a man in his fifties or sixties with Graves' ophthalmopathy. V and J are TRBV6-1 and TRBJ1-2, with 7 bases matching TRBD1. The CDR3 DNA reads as TGTGCCAGCATCTTATTACAGGGGCTCGCTAACTATGGCTACACCTTC. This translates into CASILLQGLANYGYTF.